The present T cell receptor (beta chain) was sequenced within a study of cytotoxic CD8 clonotypes in ibrutinib-treated CLL (dated by TCRdb to 2020 to 2022). Background on the whole study: In this cohort, around 15 patients were treatment-naive and ten to eleven were relapsed/refractory, while under 18 had unmutated IGHV. Cryopreserved peripheral blood mononuclear cells were collected at three points: before therapy, at response, and at either sustained remission or disease progression. Patients were still on ibrutinib when every remission and progressive disease sample was collected. An average of about 260,000 productive templates and tens of thousands of productive rearrangements was obtained per sample. The response samples were drawn at a median of approximately 11 months into treatment, with a range of roughly 6 to 36 months. Responses were partial in roughly 25 patients and complete in 2; after median around 65 months follow-up, some 14 stayed in remission and around 12 progressed. Longitudinal samples were obtainable from about 30% of the roughly 86 participants in the trial. What the authors observed across the whole study: An increase in clonality was observed at ibrutinib response, with clonality remaining stable during sustained remission and falling back toward baseline at progression. Public clonotypes were rare and either shrank or stayed stable during treatment, and the rise in clonality at ibrutinib response reflected expansion of private clonotypes. Sampling times were not matched between sustained-remission and progressing patients, and lymph node repertoires were not studied. Baseline clonality exceeded that of age-matched healthy donors and correlated strongly with circulating CD8+ T-cell counts.

In its sample, this clone was seen a few times. Its binding antigen is unknown. Per-base quality was not reported, and no clone a single base away is much larger than it. The germline V gene (reference sequence) sets CDR1 to LNHDA and CDR2 to SQIVND. The CDR3 sequence holds 14 residues, the cysteine and phenylalanine included. The only DNA kept is the CDR3, 42 bases in frame from the first base. V is pared back by 8 bases and J by 3 bases, with 16 bases lying between the germline termini. A MiSeq instrument was used for deep resolution sequencing, which targeted depths ranging from 1 in 1 million up to 1 in 200,000 T cells, with coverage averaging 10x for each clonotype. The immunoSEQ hsTCRB Kit was used to generate the TCR beta libraries. The authors' analysis ran thus. ImmunoSEQ Data Assistant and ImmunoSEQ Analyzer were used for data analysis, and V, D and J genes were assigned according to IMGT definitions. Clonality, which ranges from 0 to 1, was calculated by subtracting the normalized Shannon entropy of productive rearrangement frequencies from one. Only overrepresented clonotypes making up at least 0.05% of each patient's repertoire were included in the public clonotype analysis. Some 13 repertoires from age-matched healthy donors, obtained from immuneACCESS, served as clonality controls. TCRdb mirrors the immuneACCESS table, restricted to in-frame sequences. Some clones are absent from its copies; in checked studies, under half trace to an unresolved V gene, and the reason for the others is unknown. V, J and clone size reflect that table, while D and trimming were determined from the DNA. This sample comprises around 70,000 clones, 75% to 85% of them detected only once. Clones ranked in the top ten supply roughly 7.5% of the sample.

The time point label for this specimen denotes: progressive disease on ibrutinib. For TCR beta library preparation, 1.5 to 2.5 micrograms of genomic DNA were extracted from the cryopreserved PBMCs. Longitudinal blood samples from CLL patients on ibrutinib monotherapy were analyzed using high-throughput TCR beta sequencing. The patients took part in an open-label, single-center phase 2 trial of ibrutinib monotherapy. Specimen: PBMCs, collected at disease progression, from a patient treated with ibrutinib. The chain employs TRBV19 and TRBJ1-1; TRBD1 could be the D gene, as 5 bases match. This TCR was sampled from a human donor with chronic lymphocytic leukemia. The DNA sequence is as follows: TGTGCCAGTCAGTTGCGGGGCGCTTACACTGAAGCTTTCTTT. This translates into CASQLRGAYTEAFF.